The 20 T cell receptor beta chains below come from one sample, sequenced in a study of T-cell reconstitution after alpha-beta-depleted transplantation in children. Unique molecular identifiers were incorporated into the prepared TCRbeta library. One entry per CDR3 protein, called by TCRdb with MiXCR from the PCR reads. The sample has 500,000 or so distinct CDR3 sequences; around 10% are singletons. The sample in question was PBMCs, mostly from graft donor cells, obtained 180 days after TCRalphabeta/CD19-depleted stem cell transplant. These receptors all come from a female patient aged 2-10 years who had a stem cell transplant for aplastic anemia, so the T cells may come from the graft donor.

About this clonotype: A much larger clone differs by one base, so this may be a read error. V is TRBV4-3 and J is TRBJ2-1, with 13 bases matching TRBD2. The V gene's germline CDR1 is LGHNA and CDR2 YSLEER. The CDR3 totals 15 residues. CDR3 coding DNA: TGCGCCAACAGCCGGACTAGCGGGAGACTGGATGAGCAGTTCTTC. This sequence encodes CANSRTSGRLDEQFF.

This sequence joins TRBV28 and TRBJ2-2, with D possibly being TRBD2 (6 bases). V shed 10 bases and J shed 7 bases, with 28 bases lying between them. The CDR3 consists of 17 residues. Per the germline V gene, CDR1 is MDHEN and CDR2 is SYDVKM. The CDR3 loop reads CATSFWGKGGNGGELFF. The CDR3 DNA is TGTGCCACCAGCTTCTGGGGGAAAGGCGGGAACGGCGGGGAGCTGTTTTTT.

This clonotype was detected only a few times. The chain has TRBV28 and TRBJ1-6; 7 bases match TRBD1. Germline-derived CDR1 and CDR2 are MDHEN and SYDVKM. Trimming cost V 10 bases and J 8 bases; bases outside gene matches: 17. The CDR3 extends over 16 amino acids. The CDR3 sequence: CAIKVRTGTVYSPLHF. The CDR3 region has the DNA TGTGCCATTAAAGTCCGGACTGGGACAGTGTATTCACCCCTCCACTTT.

This chain joins TRBV27 and TRBJ2-7; 9 bases agree with TRBD2. CDR3 length equals 13 residues. Germline trimming cut 6 bases from V and 1 base from J; bases unmatched to any gene: 1. In germline, CDR1 is MNHEY, CDR2 SMNVEV (reference sequence). CDR3 DNA: TGTGCCAGCAGAGCGGGGGGTTCCTACGAGCAGTACTTC. Protein product: CASRAGGSYEQYF.

This chain links TRBV6-5 with TRBJ1-6; tentative D call: TRBD1 (5 bases). The CDR3 consists of 18 residues. CDR1 and CDR2 (germline): MNHEY, SVGAGI. V was cut by 2 bases and J by 6 bases, with 20 bases left in between. CDR3 region: CASSYGDRRIGFNSPLHF. The CDR3 coding sequence is TGTGCCAGCAGTTACGGGGACCGCAGGATTGGGTTTAATTCACCCCTCCACTTT.

The chain is built from TRBV28 and TRBJ2-5; 9 positions agree with TRBD2. V gave up 3 bases and J gave up 5 bases; unmatched junction bases: 16. The germline CDR1 and CDR2 sequences are MDHEN and SYDVKM. This CDR3 has 18 residues. The CDR3 coding sequence is TGTGCCAGCAGTTTCCCGTTGGTCTGGCGGGAGGGCCGGGAGACCCAGTACTTC. Translation gives CASSFPLVWREGRETQYF.

This clonotype occurred many times. V and J are TRBV15 and TRBJ2-7; a possible D gene is TRBD2 (6 bases). The CDR3 extends over 14 amino acids. V was cut by 1 base and J by 3 bases, with 10 bases left in between. Looked up from germline, CDR1 is LNHNV and CDR2 is YYDKDF (reference sequence). The CDR3: CATSRALEGYEQYV. CDR3 in DNA: TGTGCCACCAGCAGAGCGTTGGAGGGCTACGAGCAGTACGTC.

This clonotype was observed many times. The chain recombines TRBV28 with TRBJ1-1, with D maybe TRBD1 (5 bases). CDR1 MDHEN and CDR2 SYDVKM come from the germline V gene. The V gene lost 3 bases and the J gene lost 4 bases, with 9 bases spanning the gap. This CDR3 is built from 13 residues. As DNA, the CDR3 is TGTGCCAGCAGTTTTGGCGGGGGCACTGAAGCTTTCTTT. Encoded protein: CASSFGGGTEAFF.

This clonotype has more than one count but fewer than ten. V gene TRBV15 combines with J gene TRBJ1-5; D is perhaps TRBD1 (5 bases). CDR1 and CDR2 from the germline V gene are LNHNV and YYDKDF (reference sequence). Trimming removed 9 bases from V and 4 bases from J, with 16 bases in between. The CDR3 extends over 14 amino acids. The CDR3 region has the DNA TGTGCCACACAAAGAGGGGCAAATAATCAGCCCCAGCATTTT. Its translation: CATQRGANNQPQHF. Complete variable domain (other parts from reference TRBV15 and TRBJ1-5): DAMVIQNPRYQVTQFGKPVTLSCSQTLNHNVMYWYQQKSSQAPKLLFHYYDKDFNNEADTPDNFQSRRPNTSFCFLDIRSPGLGDTAMYLCATQRGANNQPQHFGDGTRLSIL.

V usage is TRBV7-9 and J usage is TRBJ1-2; D perhaps matches TRBD1 (6 bases). V was shortened by 8 bases and J by 4 bases, with 17 bases between the two germline ends. CDR1 SEHNR and CDR2 FQNEAQ come from the germline V gene (reference sequence). The CDR3 runs to 14 residues. The CDR3 coding sequence is TGTGCCAGCGGATTTATGGCAGGGGCCTATGGCTACACCTTC. Its translation: CASGFMAGAYGYTF.

This rearrangement joins TRBV11-1 to TRBJ2-1, with 9 bases that match TRBD2. The CDR3 is 18 amino acids. After removal of 3 bases from V and 3 bases from J, the junction contained 12 bases not matched to a gene. Germline CDR1 reads SGHAT; CDR2 reads FQDESV (reference sequence). The CDR3, as DNA: TGTGCCAGCAGCTTCCCTCCCGGGACTAGCCTCCTCTACAATGAGCAGTTCTTC. Its translation is CASSFPPGTSLLYNEQFF.

The sample holds a few counts of this clonotype. The chain employs TRBV18 and TRBJ2-1, with D tentatively TRBD2 (7 bases). The V gene's germline CDR1 is KGHSH and CDR2 LQKENI. CDR3 length: 16 residues. V was pared by 2 bases and J by 9 bases, with 20 bases between. CDR3 amino acids: CASSPGGAPPVSEQFF. The CDR3, as DNA: TGTGCCAGCTCACCAGGGGGGGCCCCCCCCGTGAGTGAGCAGTTCTTC.

CDR3 region: CASSSRDSFYEQYF. The DNA for the CDR3 is TGCGCCAGCAGCTCCCGGGACAGCTTCTACGAGCAGTACTTC. The chain employs TRBV5-1 and TRBJ2-7, with 7 bases that match TRBD1. Germline assignment: CDR1 SGHRS and CDR2 YFSETQ. The CDR3 loop spans 14 amino acids. Trimming at V came to 3 bases and at J to 3 bases, leaving 6 bases not matched to a gene.

This clonotype was detected a few times. The gene calls are TRBV19 and TRBJ1-4; tentative D call: TRBD1 (5 bases). The V end was cut by 4 bases, the J end by 3 bases, with 12 bases between. CDR1 LNHDA and CDR2 SQIVND come from the germline V gene (reference sequence). The CDR3 is 15 residues long. CDR3 in DNA: TGTGCCAGTAGTACCCCCGGGACGGCTAATGAAAAACTGTTTTTT. It is translated as CASSTPGTANEKLFF.

This clonotype has only a few counts. The chain carries TRBV12-3 or TRBV12-4 and TRBJ1-1, with no clear D. This CDR3 contains 15 residues. Trimming took 7 bases from V and 6 from J, leaving 21 bases between them. CDR3: CASTLLVGGVSEAFF. Here the CDR3 DNA reads TGTGCCAGCACCTTATTGGTGGGTGGGGTTTCTGAAGCTTTCTTT.

The chain joins TRBV7-2 to TRBJ2-1; TRBD2 matches at 9 bases. CDR3 length equals 15 residues. CDR1 is SGHTA and CDR2 is FQGNSA in the germline V gene. V was pared by 5 bases and J by 3 bases, with 5 bases of the junction left unmatched. This CDR3 is CASSLTSGDYNEQFF. The CDR3 region has the DNA TGTGCCAGCAGCCTGACTAGCGGAGACTACAATGAGCAGTTCTTC.

This clonotype was recorded many times. The chain joins TRBV7-6 to TRBJ2-7; 9 bases agree with TRBD2. The CDR3 has 15 residues. CDR1 is SGHVS and CDR2 is FNYEAQ in the germline V gene. After removal of 1 base from V and 7 bases from J, the junction contained 8 bases not matched to a gene. CDR3 protein: CASSLEAQRGAEQYF. CDR3 DNA sequence: TGTGCCAGCAGCTTAGAAGCCCAGCGGGGGGCGGAGCAGTACTTC.

This clonotype was found a few times. This chain uses TRBV7-2 with TRBJ2-4, with 8 bases aligning to TRBD2. This CDR3 comprises 14 residues. V was clipped by 1 base and J by 8 bases; unmatched bases: 4. Per germline, CDR1 SGHTA and CDR2 FQGNSA. DNA for the CDR3: TGTGCCAGCAGCTTAGTTAGCGGGACACACATTCAGTACTTC. Translated: CASSLVSGTHIQYF. The whole variable domain, filled in from reference TRBV7-2 and TRBJ2-4, reads GAGVSQSPSNKVTEKGKDVELRCDPISGHTALYWYRQSLGQGLEFLIYFQGNSAPDKSGLPSDRFSAERTGGSVSTLTIQRTQQEDSAVYLCASSLVSGTHIQYFGAGTRLSVL.

This clonotype was found a few times. The rearrangement links TRBV15 to TRBJ1-5, with D uncertain. The CDR3 contains 15 residues. The ends were cut back, 1 base at V and 0 bases at J, with 7 bases in the middle. CDR1 and CDR2 from the germline V gene are LNHNV and YYDKDF (reference sequence). The CDR3 DNA sequence: TGTGCCACCAGCAGAGGAGTAGATAGCAATCAGCCCCAGCATTTT. It translates to CATSRGVDSNQPQHF.

This clonotype has more than one count but fewer than ten. The gene calls are TRBV11-2 and TRBJ2-1; D may be TRBD1 or TRBD2 (6 bases each). This CDR3 comprises 15 residues. CDR1 and CDR2 (germline): SGHAT, FQNNGV. Trimming took off 5 bases at V and 3 bases at J, with 14 bases between the two ends. As DNA, the CDR3 is TGTGCCAGCAGCGAGAGGGGGGAGAGCTACAATGAGCAGTTCTTC. Translated: CASSERGESYNEQFF.